The T cell receptor beta chain described here comes from a study of shared clonotypes between healthy human individuals. The table came from immunoSEQ multiplex PCR; TCRdb's copy has only in-frame clones and leaves some out. The table has millions of clones, approximately 94% seen once; the top ten hold under 0.15%. Researchers partitioned CD4+ cells into CD45RA+ naive and CD45RA-negative memory subsets. This clone was counted a few times. The CDR3 is 16 residues long. The J segment lost 0 bases and the V segment lost 5 bases, leaving 10 bases of the junction unmatched. From germline, CDR1 is SGHNT and CDR2 YYREEE (reference sequence).

What was sequenced was naive CD4+ T cells sorted from blood. Indicated subset: CD45RA+ positively selected. The V gene is TRBV5-4, the J gene TRBJ1-1; 7 bases are a match to TRBD1. The clonotype was recovered from a man aged 18 to 29 in good health. CDR3 in amino acids: CASSHRKGQLNTEAFF. CDR3 nucleotides: TGTGCCAGCAGTCATCGCAAGGGACAGCTGAACACTGAAGCTTTCTTT.